This T cell receptor beta chain appears in the sequencing data of a study of shared clonotypes between healthy human individuals. Generated by immunoSEQ multiplex PCR, the TCRdb table keeps only in-frame clones and is missing some. The data hold some 300,000 clones, with less than 85% observed a single time. Germline-derived CDR1 and CDR2 are SGHDN and FVKESK. The CDR3 loop spans 16 amino acids. V was pared by 3 bases and J by 6 bases, with 11 bases of the junction left unmatched. This clonotype was obtained from a man younger than 40 in good health. The chain recombines TRBV14 with TRBJ2-7, with 10 nucleotides matching TRBD1. The sequenced sample was memory CD4+ T cells sorted from blood. Described subset: CD45RA-negative fraction. For the CDR3, the DNA is TGTGCCAGCAGCCAGGCGCGGGGACAGGGGTACGGCGAGCAGTACTTC. Translation: CASSQARGQGYGEQYF.